This entry is about one T cell receptor (beta chain). The sample belongs to a study of OX40 agonist ivuxolimab in advanced cancers. Overall study: Patients were treated with ivuxolimab, an agonistic anti-OX40 (CD134) antibody. Previous treatment with anti-PD-1, anti-PD-L1 or anti-CTLA-4 therapy was allowed; 40% had received some.

Using immunoSEQ multiplex PCR, the repertoire was profiled, and TCRdb retains in-frame clones only, with some absent. The sample consists of tens of thousands of clones, 85% to 90% of them appearing once. Trimming took off 2 bases at V and 12 bases at J, with 19 bases between the two ends. CDR1 and CDR2 (germline): SGHNT, YENEEA. The CDR3 extends over 14 amino acids. The TCR comes from an adult with an advanced solid tumor such as melanoma, head and neck, liver or kidney cancer. This chain links TRBV11-3 with TRBJ1-1, with D perhaps matching TRBD1 (6 bases). The sample in question was CD4+ or CD8+ T cells sorted from blood, obtained in a trial of the OX40 agonist ivuxolimab. CDR3 sequence: CASSLLGGSYPPFF. In nucleotides, the CDR3 is TGTGCCAGCAGCTTACTGGGGGGCAGTTATCCACCTTTCTTT.